The T cell receptor beta chain under discussion was sequenced for a study of immune cell composition in non-small cell lung cancer. This clone was observed a single time. The protocol was immunoSEQ multiplex PCR, while the TCRdb copy is restricted to in-frame clones and leaves out a portion. This sample has some 2,600 clones, with approximately 70% found just once. The normal lung sample lay at least 3 cm, and maximally far, from the tumour. The same sample was also studied in work on CD4 T cells in lung cancer.

Sample: non-adjacent lung tissue. The TCR was taken from a human donor with non-small cell lung cancer.

The CDR3 region has the DNA TGTGCCAGCGGGACTTATAATGAGCAGTTCTTC. Translated, it gives CASGTYNEQFF. V and J are TRBV2 and TRBJ2-1; the D gene is possibly TRBD2 (6 bases). Germline V CDR1 and CDR2: SNHLY, FYNNEI. With 8 bases removed from V and 7 bases from J, the gap between germline ends came to 9 bases. There are 11 residues in the CDR3.